The 22 T cell receptor beta chains reported below all come from one sample, sequenced in a study of blood T cell repertoires in COVID-19. Profiling relied on immunoSEQ multiplex PCR, and the TCRdb table lists in-frame clones only, not all of them. The sample has fewer than 250,000 clones; almost 90% are singletons. The sample comprised PBMCs or T cells enriched from blood (not recorded which). The source is a man aged 25-45 years who had been exposed to COVID-19.

This clone appeared once. The V gene is TRBV7-2, the J gene TRBJ2-3; TRBD2 matches at 7 bases. J gave up 8 bases and V 5 bases, and 7 bases lay outside the gene matches. From germline, CDR1 is SGHTA and CDR2 FQGNSA. CDR3 length: 13 amino acids. This CDR3 reads CASSRTSASTQYF. Here the CDR3 DNA reads TGTGCCAGCAGCCGGACTAGTGCATCTACGCAGTATTTT.

The rearrangement links TRBV5-1 to TRBJ2-5; D gene ambiguous. The CDR3 has 15 residues. From germline, CDR1 is SGHRS and CDR2 YFSETQ. V was clipped by 0 bases and J by 4 bases, with 13 bases between them. The CDR3 sequence is CASSLVPQTGETQYF. The CDR3 nucleotides are TGCGCCAGCAGCTTGGTTCCTCAAACGGGAGAGACCCAGTACTTC.

This chain uses TRBV27 with TRBJ2-1; 7 bases match TRBD2. Losses at the gene ends were 1 base for V and 5 bases for J; bases not matched to a gene: 5. CDR1 is MNHEY, CDR2 SMNVEV, per germline (reference sequence). The CDR3 extends over 15 amino acids. The CDR3: CASSLFAGVHNEQFF. DNA for the CDR3: TGTGCCAGCAGTTTATTTGCGGGGGTACACAATGAGCAGTTCTTC.

This rearrangement joins TRBV7-6 to TRBJ1-5, with 7 bases aligning to TRBD1. J was trimmed by 2 bases and V by 3 bases; bases with no gene match: 25. Germline lookup yields CDR1 SGHVS and CDR2 FNYEAQ. CDR3 size: 22 residues. The CDR3 region has the DNA TGTGCCAGCAGCTTTAGTTGGACAGGTTCACGAGAGAGAGCGGTTCGCAATCAGCCCCAGCATTTT. It yields the protein CASSFSWTGSRERAVRNQPQHF.

The gene calls are TRBV5-1 and TRBJ2-7, with a tentative D call TRBD1 (7 bases). From germline, CDR1 is SGHRS and CDR2 YFSETQ. V lost 3 bases and J lost 0, with 16 bases in between. The CDR3 has 16 residues. CDR3 amino acids: CASSSSGGLSSYEQYF. The CDR3 coding sequence is TGCGCCAGCAGCTCGTCAGGGGGGCTTAGCTCCTACGAGCAGTACTTC.

CDR3: CASSQTGGVFEQYF. CDR3 DNA: TGTGCCAGCAGCCAAACCGGGGGTGTCTTCGAGCAGTACTTC. The rearrangement uses TRBV14 and TRBJ2-7, with a tentative D call TRBD2 (6 bases). V was clipped by 2 bases and J by 6 bases, with 14 bases between them. The CDR3 sequence is 14 residues long. Germline V gene sequence: CDR1 SGHDN, CDR2 FVKESK.

For this clone: The same CDR3 is also encoded by other DNA sequences in this sample. The rearrangement links TRBV5-1 to TRBJ1-1; tentative D call: TRBD1 (5 bases). The CDR3 loop spans 12 amino acids. Trimming stripped 0 bases from V and 7 bases from J, with 7 bases between. The germline CDR1 and CDR2 sequences are SGHRS and YFSETQ. CDR3 region: CASSLGQGEAFF. The CDR3 bases are TGCGCCAGCAGCTTGGGCCAGGGTGAAGCTTTCTTT.

This clone has a single count. The rearrangement joins TRBV4-1 to TRBJ1-1; the D is unclear. This CDR3 has 17 residues. Trimming left V 0 bases short and J 0 bases short, with 14 bases between. The germline V gene has CDR1 MGHRA and CDR2 YSYEKL. CDR3 in amino acids: CASSQDQSGLLNTEAFF. CDR3 bases: TGCGCCAGCAGCCAAGATCAATCAGGTCTGTTGAACACTGAAGCTTTCTTT.

Points on this clone: The junction does not match germline at one end; this may be a read error. The V call is TRBV25-1, the J call TRBJ1-2; D perhaps matches TRBD1 (6 bases). Looked up from germline, CDR1 is MGHDK and CDR2 is SYGVNS. The CDR3 length is 11 residues. CDR3 bases: TGTGCCAGCGGACAGTACCATGCCTACTATTTC. It yields the protein CASGQYHAYYF.

Comment on this clone: The conserved closing phenylalanine or tryptophan is absent in this CDR3, likely reflecting a read error. The limits of the CDR3 on the DNA are not certain, so only TCRdb's listed CDR3 is given. V and J are TRBV11-2 and TRBJ2-7; no DNA check was done on the table's D call, TRBD1. Counting both end residues, the CDR3 totals 9 amino acids. In germline, CDR1 is SGHAT, CDR2 FQNNGV. The CDR3 here is CASSLGDRS.

The CDR3 DNA is TGTGCCAGCAGTAGCACAGGGTCACCCCTCCACTTT. The encoded protein is CASSSTGSPLHF. The chain recombines TRBV27 with TRBJ1-6, with D maybe TRBD1 (6 bases). The CDR3 runs to 12 residues. Germline assignment: CDR1 MNHEY and CDR2 SMNVEV (reference sequence). V was cut by 5 bases and J by 10 bases, with 9 bases left in between.

The chain joins TRBV14 to TRBJ2-5; 9 bases fit TRBD2. Trimming cost V 1 base and J 1 base; bases outside gene matches: 4. CDR3 length: 16 residues. Germline CDR1 and CDR2: SGHDN and FVKESK. The CDR3: CASSQGLAGTQETQYF. The CDR3 nucleotides are TGTGCCAGCAGCCAAGGGCTAGCGGGGACCCAAGAGACCCAGTACTTC.

CDR3 loop: CASTPTGIAKNIQYF. In DNA form, the CDR3 reads TGTGCCAGCACCCCGACAGGGATAGCCAAAAACATTCAGTACTTC. V usage is TRBV5-8 and J usage is TRBJ2-4, with 7 bases that match TRBD1. Germline values: CDR1 SGHTS, CDR2 YDEGEE. This CDR3 comprises 15 residues. With 6 bases clipped from V and 0 bases from J, the junction kept 6 bases outside the gene matches.

The chain has TRBV6-1 and TRBJ2-7; D is unresolved. Germline CDR1 reads MNHNS; CDR2 reads SASEGT. The CDR3 is made up of 12 amino acids. Trimming stripped 2 bases from V and 6 bases from J, with 8 bases between. CDR3 coding DNA: TGTGCCAGCAGTGAACCTCCCGGCGAGCAGTACTTC. Its translation is CASSEPPGEQYF.

V gene TRBV30 combines with J gene TRBJ2-3, with 10 bases aligning to TRBD1. This CDR3 is 14 amino acids long. The junction had 5 bases not matched to a gene; V was cut back by 1 base and J by 7 bases. The V gene's germline CDR1 is GTSNPN and CDR2 SVGIG (reference sequence). The CDR3 DNA reads as TGTGCCTGGAGTGCTGGACAGGGGGTAAATACGCAGTATTTT. It specifies CAWSAGQGVNTQYF.

V usage is TRBV6-4 and J usage is TRBJ2-1, with 8 nucleotides matching TRBD2. This CDR3 has 16 amino acids. J lost 2 bases, V lost 7 bases, and 10 bases had no gene match. CDR1 and CDR2 from the germline V gene are MRHNA and SNTAGT. CDR3 sequence reads: CASTARAGGAYNEQFF. CDR3 sequence (DNA): TGTGCCAGCACCGCAAGGGCGGGGGGCGCCTACAATGAGCAGTTCTTC.

The genes are TRBV27 and TRBJ2-7, with 11 positions matching TRBD1. Germline trimming cut 6 bases from V and 5 bases from J; bases unmatched to any gene: 6. Germline assignment: CDR1 MNHEY and CDR2 SMNVEV (reference sequence). The CDR3 runs 14 residues. CDR3 sequence (DNA): TGTGCCAGCAGCCCTGGACAGGGGGCCCACGAGCAGTACTTC. This translates into CASSPGQGAHEQYF.

The gene calls are TRBV15 and TRBJ1-4; tentative D call: TRBD1 (5 bases). Per the germline V gene, CDR1 is LNHNV and CDR2 is YYDKDF (reference sequence). V was trimmed by 4 bases and J by 7 bases, leaving 22 bases between them. The CDR3 runs 17 residues. The CDR3 loop reads CATSKRDRPDGGEKLFF. The CDR3 coding sequence is TGTGCCACCAGCAAACGGGACCGACCCGACGGGGGTGAAAAACTGTTTTTT.

The CDR3 sequence: CAKTGTTYQPQHF. The CDR3 coding sequence is TGTGCCAAAACCGGGACAACCTATCAGCCCCAGCATTTT. The V gene is TRBV19, the J gene TRBJ1-5, with D possibly matching TRBD1 (6 bases). The CDR3 is 13 amino acids. Trimming pared 10 bases from V and 5 bases from J, leaving 15 bases between. Germline V gene lookup returns CDR1 LNHDA and CDR2 SQIVND (reference sequence).

This rearrangement joins TRBV5-1 to TRBJ2-3; 7 nucleotides align to TRBD2. Germline-derived CDR1 and CDR2 are SGHRS and YFSETQ. The CDR3 has 15 amino acids. Germline trimming cut 4 bases from V and 0 bases from J; bases unmatched to any gene: 5. This CDR3 reads CASSPRRESTDTQYF. Here the CDR3 DNA reads TGCGCCAGCAGCCCACGGCGGGAGAGCACAGATACGCAGTATTTT.

The gene calls are TRBV5-6 and TRBJ2-5, with 10 bases identical to TRBD1. CDR1 is SGHDT, CDR2 YYEEEE, per germline. V lost 2 bases and J lost 6; bases outside the gene matches: 10. CDR3 length: 16 residues. The CDR3 here is CASSLYGTGVQKTQYF. The CDR3 DNA is TGTGCCAGCAGCTTATACGGGACAGGGGTGCAAAAGACCCAGTACTTC.

The chain uses TRBV9 and TRBJ2-7; D is unclear. CDR3 length equals 12 residues. Germline V gene data show CDR1 as SGDLS and CDR2 as YYNGEE. V gave up 3 bases and J gave up 7 bases, with 11 bases separating them. CDR3 in amino acids: CASSGGTLEQYF. The CDR3 nucleotides read TGTGCCAGCAGCGGAGGCACCTTGGAGCAGTACTTC.